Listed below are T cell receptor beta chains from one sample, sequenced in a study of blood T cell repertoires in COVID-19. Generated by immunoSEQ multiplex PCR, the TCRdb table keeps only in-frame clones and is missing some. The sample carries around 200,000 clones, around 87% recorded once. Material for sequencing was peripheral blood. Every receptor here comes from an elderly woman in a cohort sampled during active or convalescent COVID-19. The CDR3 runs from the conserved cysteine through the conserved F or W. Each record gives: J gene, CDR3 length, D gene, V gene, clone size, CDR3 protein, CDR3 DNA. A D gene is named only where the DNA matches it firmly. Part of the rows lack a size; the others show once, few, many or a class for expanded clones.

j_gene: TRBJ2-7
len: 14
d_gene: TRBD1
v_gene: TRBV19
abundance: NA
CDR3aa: CASSPGQGAYEQYF
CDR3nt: TGTGCCAGTAGTCCCGGGCAGGGGGCCTACGAGCAGTACTTC

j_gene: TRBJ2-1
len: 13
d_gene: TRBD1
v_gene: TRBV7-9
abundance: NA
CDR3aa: CASSSSGGGEQFF
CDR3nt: TGTGCCAGCAGCTCCTCAGGGGGCGGTGAGCAGTTCTTC

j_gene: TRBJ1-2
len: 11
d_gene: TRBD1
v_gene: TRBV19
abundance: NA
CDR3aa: CATGGAYGYTF
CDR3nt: TGTGCCACAGGGGGCGCCTATGGCTACACCTTC

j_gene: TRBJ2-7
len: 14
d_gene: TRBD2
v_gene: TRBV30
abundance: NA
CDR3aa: CAWSVAGPSYEQYF
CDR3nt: TGTGCCTGGAGTGTAGCGGGGCCCTCCTACGAGCAGTACTTC

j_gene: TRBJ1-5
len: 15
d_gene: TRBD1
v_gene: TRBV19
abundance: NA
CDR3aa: CASSIEGRGIQPQHF
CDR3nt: TGTGCCAGTAGTATAGAGGGCAGGGGGATTCAGCCCCAGCATTTT

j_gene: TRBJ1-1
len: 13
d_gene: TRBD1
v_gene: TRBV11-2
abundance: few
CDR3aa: CASSRDRGFEAFF
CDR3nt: TGTGCCAGCAGTAGAGACAGGGGGTTTGAAGCTTTCTTT

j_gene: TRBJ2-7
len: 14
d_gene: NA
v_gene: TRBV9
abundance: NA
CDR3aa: CASSATGNSYEQYF
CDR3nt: TGTGCCAGCAGCGCCACAGGAAACTCCTACGAGCAGTACTTC

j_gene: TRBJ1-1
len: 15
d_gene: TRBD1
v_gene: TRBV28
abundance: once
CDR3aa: CASSLRGQGLLKAFF
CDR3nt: TGTGCCAGCAGTTTGAGGGGACAGGGTCTGCTAAAAGCTTTCTTT

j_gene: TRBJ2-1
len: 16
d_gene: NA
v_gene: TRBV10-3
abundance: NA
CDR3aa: CAIRRGGYSSYNEQFF
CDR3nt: TGTGCCATCAGGAGGGGAGGTTACAGCTCCTACAATGAGCAGTTCTTC

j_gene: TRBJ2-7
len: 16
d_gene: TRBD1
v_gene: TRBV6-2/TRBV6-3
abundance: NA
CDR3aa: CASSRPPNRGSYEQYF
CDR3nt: TGTGCCAGCAGCCGCCCCCCCAACAGGGGCTCCTACGAGCAGTACTTC

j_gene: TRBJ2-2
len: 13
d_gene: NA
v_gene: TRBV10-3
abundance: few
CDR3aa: CAISSGNTGELFF
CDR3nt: TGTGCCATCTCGTCGGGGAACACCGGGGAGCTGTTTTTT

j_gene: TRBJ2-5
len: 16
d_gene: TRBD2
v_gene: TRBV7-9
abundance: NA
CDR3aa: CASSVQTSGNHETQYF
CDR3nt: TGTGCCAGCAGCGTTCAGACTAGCGGAAACCACGAGACCCAGTACTTC

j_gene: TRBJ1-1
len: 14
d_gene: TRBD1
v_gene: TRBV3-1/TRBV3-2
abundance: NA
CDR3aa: CASSQEEGATEAFF
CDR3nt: TGTGCCAGCAGCCAAGAAGAGGGGGCGACTGAAGCTTTCTTT

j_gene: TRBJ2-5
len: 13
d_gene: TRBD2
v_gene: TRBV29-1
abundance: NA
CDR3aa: CSVELTSGGAQYF
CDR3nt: TGCAGCGTTGAGCTGACTAGCGGGGGGGCCCAGTACTTC

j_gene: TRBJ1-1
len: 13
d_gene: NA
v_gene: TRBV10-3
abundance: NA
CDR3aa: CAIRGREDTEAFF
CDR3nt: TGTGCCATCAGGGGCAGGGAGGACACTGAAGCTTTCTTT

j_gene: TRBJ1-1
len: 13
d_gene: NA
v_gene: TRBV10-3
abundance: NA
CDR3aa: CAIMRDRDTEAFF
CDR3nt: TGTGCCATCATGCGGGACCGAGACACTGAAGCTTTCTTT

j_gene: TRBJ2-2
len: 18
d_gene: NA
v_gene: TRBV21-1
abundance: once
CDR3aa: CASSKAGGQGPNTGELFF
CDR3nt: TGTGCCAGCAGCAAAGCGGGAGGACAGGGACCGAACACCGGGGAGCTGTTTTTT

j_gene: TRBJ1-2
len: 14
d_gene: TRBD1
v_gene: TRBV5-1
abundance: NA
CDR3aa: CASKGDSTNYGYTF
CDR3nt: TGCGCCAGCAAGGGGGACAGCACTAACTATGGCTACACCTTC

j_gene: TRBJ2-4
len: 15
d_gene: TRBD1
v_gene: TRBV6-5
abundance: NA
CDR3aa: CASSPQGTGYHIQYF
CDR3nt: TGTGCCAGCAGTCCCCAGGGGACAGGGTATCACATTCAGTACTTC

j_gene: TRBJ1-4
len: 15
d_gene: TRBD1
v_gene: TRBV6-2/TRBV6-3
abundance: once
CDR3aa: CASSQPGTGGEKLFF
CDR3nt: TGTGCCAGCAGTCAACCCGGGACAGGAGGGGAAAAACTGTTTTTT

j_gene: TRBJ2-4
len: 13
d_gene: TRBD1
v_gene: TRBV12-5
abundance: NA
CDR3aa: CASGLVPRDRQYF
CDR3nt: TGTGCTAGTGGTTTGGTACCCCGGGACAGACAGTACTTC

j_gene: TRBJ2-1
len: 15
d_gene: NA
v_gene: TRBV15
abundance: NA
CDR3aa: CATSTLAPPKNEQFF
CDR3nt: TGTGCCACCAGCACACTAGCTCCTCCAAAGAATGAGCAGTTCTTC

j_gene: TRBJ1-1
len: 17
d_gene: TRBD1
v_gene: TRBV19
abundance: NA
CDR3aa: CASSITPPGQGLTEAFF
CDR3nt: TGTGCCAGTAGTATAACCCCCCCGGGACAGGGGTTAACTGAAGCTTTCTTT

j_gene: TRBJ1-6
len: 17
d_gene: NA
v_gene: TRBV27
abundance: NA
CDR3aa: CASSLRQGTSYNSPLHF
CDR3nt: TGTGCCAGCAGTTTACGGCAGGGAACTTCCTATAATTCACCCCTCCACTTT

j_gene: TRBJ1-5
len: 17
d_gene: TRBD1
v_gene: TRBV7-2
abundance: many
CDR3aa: CASSPGTGDYSNQPQHF
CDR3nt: TGTGCCAGCAGCCCTGGGACAGGGGATTATAGCAATCAGCCCCAGCATTTT

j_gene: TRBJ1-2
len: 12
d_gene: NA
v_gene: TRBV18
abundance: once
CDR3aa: CASSLRDGGYTF
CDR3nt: TGTGCCAGCTCACTCAGGGATGGCGGCTACACCTTC

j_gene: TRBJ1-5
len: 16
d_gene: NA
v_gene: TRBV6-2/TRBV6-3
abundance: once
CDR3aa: CASSYELGASNQPQHF
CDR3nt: TGTGCCAGCAGTTACGAGTTGGGGGCGAGCAATCAGCCCCAGCATTTT

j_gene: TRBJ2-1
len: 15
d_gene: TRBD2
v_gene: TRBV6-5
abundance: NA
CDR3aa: CASERDAAGYNEQFF
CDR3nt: TGTGCCAGCGAAAGGGACGCAGCGGGGTACAATGAGCAGTTCTTC

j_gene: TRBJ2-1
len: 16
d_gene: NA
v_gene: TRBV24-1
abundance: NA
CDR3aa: CATAGGREVPYNEQFF
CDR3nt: TGTGCCACCGCCGGGGGGCGGGAAGTCCCCTACAATGAGCAGTTCTTC

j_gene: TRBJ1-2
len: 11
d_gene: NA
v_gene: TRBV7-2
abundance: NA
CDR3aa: CASSQGYGYTF
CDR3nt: TGTGCCAGCAGCCAGGGCTATGGCTACACCTTC

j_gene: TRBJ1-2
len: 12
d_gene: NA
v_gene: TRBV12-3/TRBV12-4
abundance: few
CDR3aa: CAAGDRIYGYTF
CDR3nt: TGTGCCGCAGGCGACAGGATTTATGGCTACACCTTC

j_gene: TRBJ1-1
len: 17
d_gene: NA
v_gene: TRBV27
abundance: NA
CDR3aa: CASSLSTPRATGISAFF
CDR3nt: TGTGCCAGCAGTTTATCAACCCCCCGAGCAACAGGGATATCGGCTTTCTTT

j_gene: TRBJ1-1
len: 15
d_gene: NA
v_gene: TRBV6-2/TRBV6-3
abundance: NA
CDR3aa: CASSSQGLMNTEAFF
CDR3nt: TGTGCCAGCAGTTCACAGGGCCTCATGAACACTGAAGCTTTCTTT

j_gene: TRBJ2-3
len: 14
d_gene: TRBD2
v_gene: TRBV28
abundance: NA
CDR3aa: CASSPAGSTDTQYF
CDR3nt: TGTGCCAGCAGCCCAGCGGGAAGCACAGATACGCAGTATTTT

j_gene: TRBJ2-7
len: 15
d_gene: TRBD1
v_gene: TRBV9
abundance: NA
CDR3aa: CASSARQGHSYEQYF
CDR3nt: TGTGCCAGCAGCGCCCGACAGGGGCACTCCTACGAGCAGTACTTC

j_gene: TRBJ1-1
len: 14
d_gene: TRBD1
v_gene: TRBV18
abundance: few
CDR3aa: CASSPSQGATEAFF
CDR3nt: TGTGCCAGCTCACCAAGCCAGGGGGCCACTGAAGCTTTCTTT